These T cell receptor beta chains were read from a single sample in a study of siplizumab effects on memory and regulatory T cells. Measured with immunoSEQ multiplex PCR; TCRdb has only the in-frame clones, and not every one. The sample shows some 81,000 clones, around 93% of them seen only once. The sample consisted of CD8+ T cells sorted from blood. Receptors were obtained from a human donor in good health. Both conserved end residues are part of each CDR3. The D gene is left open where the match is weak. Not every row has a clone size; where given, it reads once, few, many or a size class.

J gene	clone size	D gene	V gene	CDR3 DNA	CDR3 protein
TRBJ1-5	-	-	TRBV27	TGTGCCAGCAGTTTCCAGGTTGGTTCTTGGCCCCAGCATTTT	CASSFQVGSWPQHF
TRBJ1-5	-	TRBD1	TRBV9	TGTGCCAGCAGCGTAGCTGGTACTGGGACAGGGGGCCTTTATCGCAATCAGCCCCAGCATTTT	CASSVAGTGTGGLYRNQPQHF
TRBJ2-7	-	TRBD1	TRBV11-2	TGTGCCAGCAGTCGATCGTCAGGGGGCTACGAGCAGTACTTC	CASSRSSGGYEQYF
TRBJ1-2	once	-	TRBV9	TGTGCCAGCAGCGGGGTTACTAAGTATGGCTACACCTTC	CASSGVTKYGYTF
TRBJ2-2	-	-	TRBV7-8	TGTGCCAGCAGCTTAGATCCGGCTAGCGTTGAGCTGTTTTTT	CASSLDPASVELFF
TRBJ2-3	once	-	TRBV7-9	TGTGCCAGCAGCCCTGCCCTAGGGGATACGCAGTATTTT	CASSPALGDTQYF
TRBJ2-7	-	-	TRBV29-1	TGCAGCGTTGGAACAGGGATTCTGGGGGAGCAGTACTTC	CSVGTGILGEQYF
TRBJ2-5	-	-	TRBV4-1	TGCGCCAGCAGCCAAGATCGACAGGTGGTGGAGACCCAGTACTTC	CASSQDRQVVETQYF
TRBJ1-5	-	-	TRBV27	TGTGCCAGCAGTTTGTCCAGTTATAGCAATCAGCCCCAGCATTTT	CASSLSSYSNQPQHF
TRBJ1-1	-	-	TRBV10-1	TGCGCCAGCAGTGAGTCTAGAGGGGAAGCTTTCTTT	CASSESRGEAFF
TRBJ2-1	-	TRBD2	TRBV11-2	TGTGCCAGCAGCTTAGATAGTTTCACCCGACTAGCGGGGAATGAGCAGTTCTTC	CASSLDSFTRLAGNEQFF
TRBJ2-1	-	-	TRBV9	TGTGCCAGCAGCGCAAACAGGGAGGGAGCTACTCCCTACAATGAGCAGTTCTTC	CASSANREGATPYNEQFF